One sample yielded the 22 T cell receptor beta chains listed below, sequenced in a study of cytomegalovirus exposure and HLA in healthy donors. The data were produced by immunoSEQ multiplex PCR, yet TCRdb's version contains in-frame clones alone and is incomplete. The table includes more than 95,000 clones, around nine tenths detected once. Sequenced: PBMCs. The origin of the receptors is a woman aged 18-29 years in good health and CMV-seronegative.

CDR3 sequence (DNA): TGTGCCAGCAGTTACTCGAGCCTAGCGGGAGAGCAGTACTTC. It translates to CASSYSSLAGEQYF. The chain recombines TRBV6-6 with TRBJ2-5; TRBD2 agrees at 10 bases. CDR3 length equals 14 residues. Trimming cost V 0 bases and J 11 bases; bases outside gene matches: 6. The germline V gene encodes CDR1 MNHNY and CDR2 SVGAGI (reference sequence).

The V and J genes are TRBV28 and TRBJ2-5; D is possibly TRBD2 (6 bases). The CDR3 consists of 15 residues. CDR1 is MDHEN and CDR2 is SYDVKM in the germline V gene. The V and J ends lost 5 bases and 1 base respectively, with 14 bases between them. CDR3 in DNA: TGTGCCAGCAGTCCCCGGGGGAGTTCCCAAGAGACCCAGTACTTC. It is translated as CASSPRGSSQETQYF.

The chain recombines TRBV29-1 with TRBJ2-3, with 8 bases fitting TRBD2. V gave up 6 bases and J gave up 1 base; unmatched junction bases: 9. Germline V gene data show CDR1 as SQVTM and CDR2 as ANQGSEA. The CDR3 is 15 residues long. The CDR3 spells CSVSGSGTRTDTQYF. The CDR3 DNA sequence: TGCAGCGTCAGCGGGAGCGGGACCCGCACAGATACGCAGTATTTT.

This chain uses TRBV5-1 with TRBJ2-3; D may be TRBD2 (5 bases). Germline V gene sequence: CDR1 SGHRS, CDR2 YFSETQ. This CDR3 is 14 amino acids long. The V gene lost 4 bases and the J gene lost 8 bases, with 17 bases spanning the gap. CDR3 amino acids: CASSTLRAGGTQYF. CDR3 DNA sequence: TGCGCCAGCAGCACTTTGAGGGCGGGTGGTACGCAGTATTTT.

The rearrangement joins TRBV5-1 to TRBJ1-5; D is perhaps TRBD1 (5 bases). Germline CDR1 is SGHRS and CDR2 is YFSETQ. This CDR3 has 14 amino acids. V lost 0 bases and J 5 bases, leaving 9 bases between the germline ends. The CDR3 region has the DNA TGCGCCAGCAGCTTGGGCGGGGCGGATCAGCCCCAGCATTTT. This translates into CASSLGGADQPQHF.

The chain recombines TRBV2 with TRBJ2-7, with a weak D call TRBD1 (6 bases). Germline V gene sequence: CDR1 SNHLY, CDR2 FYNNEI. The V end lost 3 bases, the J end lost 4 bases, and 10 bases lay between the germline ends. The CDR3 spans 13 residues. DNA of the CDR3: TGTGCCAGCAGTGAGTACAGGGATTACGAGCAGTACTTC. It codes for CASSEYRDYEQYF. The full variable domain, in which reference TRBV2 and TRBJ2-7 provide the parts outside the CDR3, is EPEVTQTPSHQVTQMGQEVILRCVPISNHLYFYWYRQILGQKVEFLVSFYNNEISEKSEIFDDQFSVERPDGSNFTLKIRSTKLEDSAMYFCASSEYRDYEQYFGPGTRLTVT.

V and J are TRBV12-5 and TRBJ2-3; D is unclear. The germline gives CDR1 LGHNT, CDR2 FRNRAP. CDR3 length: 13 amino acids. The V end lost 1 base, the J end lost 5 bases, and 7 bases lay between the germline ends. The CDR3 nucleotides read TGTGCTAGTGGTTTGGGCACGGGAGATACGCAGTATTTT. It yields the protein CASGLGTGDTQYF.

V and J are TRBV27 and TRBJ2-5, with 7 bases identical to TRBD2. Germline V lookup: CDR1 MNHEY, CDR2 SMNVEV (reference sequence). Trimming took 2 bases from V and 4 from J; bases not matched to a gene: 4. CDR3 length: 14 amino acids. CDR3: CASSLGGDGETQYF. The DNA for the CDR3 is TGTGCCAGCAGTTTAGGGGGGGATGGAGAGACCCAGTACTTC.

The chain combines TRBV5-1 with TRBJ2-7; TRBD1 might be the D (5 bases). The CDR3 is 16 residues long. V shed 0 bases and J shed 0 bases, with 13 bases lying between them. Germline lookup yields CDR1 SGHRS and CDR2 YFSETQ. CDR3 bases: TGCGCCAGCAGCTTGGCAGTGGGGCGGAACTCCTACGAGCAGTACTTC. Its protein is CASSLAVGRNSYEQYF.

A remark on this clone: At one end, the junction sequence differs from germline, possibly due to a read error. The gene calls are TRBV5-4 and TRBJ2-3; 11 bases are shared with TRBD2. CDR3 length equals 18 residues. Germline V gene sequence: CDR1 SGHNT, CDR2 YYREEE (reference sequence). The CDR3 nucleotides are TGTGCCAGCACCTTGTCACCGACTAGCGGGATTAGCACAGATACGCAGTATTTT. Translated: CASTLSPTSGISTDTQYF.

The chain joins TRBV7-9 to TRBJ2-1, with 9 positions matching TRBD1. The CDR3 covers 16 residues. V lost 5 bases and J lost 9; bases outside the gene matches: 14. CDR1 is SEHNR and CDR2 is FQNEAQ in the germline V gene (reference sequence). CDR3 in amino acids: CASSRTGTGRSGEQFF. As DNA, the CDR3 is TGTGCCAGCAGCCGGACCGGGACAGGGAGAAGTGGTGAGCAGTTCTTC.

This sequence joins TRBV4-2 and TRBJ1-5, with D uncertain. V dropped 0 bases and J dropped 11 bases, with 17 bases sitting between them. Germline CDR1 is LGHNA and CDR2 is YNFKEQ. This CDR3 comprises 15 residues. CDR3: CASSQEGARPGSQHF. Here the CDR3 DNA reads TGTGCCAGCAGCCAAGAGGGAGCTCGCCCGGGGTCCCAGCATTTT.

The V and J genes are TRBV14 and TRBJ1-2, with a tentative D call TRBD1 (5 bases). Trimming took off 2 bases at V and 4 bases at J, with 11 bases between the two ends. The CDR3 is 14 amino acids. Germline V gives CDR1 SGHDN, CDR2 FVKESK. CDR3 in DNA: TGTGCCAGCAGCCAAATGGGGGAGGGCTATGGCTACACCTTC. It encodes CASSQMGEGYGYTF.

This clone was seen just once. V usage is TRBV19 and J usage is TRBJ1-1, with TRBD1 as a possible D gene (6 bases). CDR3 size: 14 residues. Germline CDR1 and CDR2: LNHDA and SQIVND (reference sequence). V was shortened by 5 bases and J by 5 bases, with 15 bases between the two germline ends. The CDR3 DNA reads TGTGCCAGTAGTTACCTCCGGGACACAACTGAAGCTTTCTTT. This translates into CASSYLRDTTEAFF. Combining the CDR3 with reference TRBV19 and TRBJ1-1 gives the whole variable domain DGGITQSPKYLFRKEGQNVTLSCEQNLNHDAMYWYRQDPGQGLRLIYYSQIVNDFQKGDIAEGYSVSREKKESFPLTVTSAQKNPTAFYLCASSYLRDTTEAFFGQGTRLTVV.

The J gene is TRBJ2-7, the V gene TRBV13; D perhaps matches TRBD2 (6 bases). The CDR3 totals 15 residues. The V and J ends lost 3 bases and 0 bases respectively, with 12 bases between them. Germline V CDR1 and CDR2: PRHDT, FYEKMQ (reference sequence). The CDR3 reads CASSLEGRHSYEQYF. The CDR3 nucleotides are TGTGCCAGCAGCTTGGAGGGCAGACACTCCTACGAGCAGTACTTC.

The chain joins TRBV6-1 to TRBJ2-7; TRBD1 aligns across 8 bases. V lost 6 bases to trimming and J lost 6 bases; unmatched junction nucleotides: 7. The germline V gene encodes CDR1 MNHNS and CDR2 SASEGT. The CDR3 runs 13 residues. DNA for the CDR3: TGTGCCAGCAGCGATGACAGGGGTGGCGAGCAGTACTTC. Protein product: CASSDDRGGEQYF.

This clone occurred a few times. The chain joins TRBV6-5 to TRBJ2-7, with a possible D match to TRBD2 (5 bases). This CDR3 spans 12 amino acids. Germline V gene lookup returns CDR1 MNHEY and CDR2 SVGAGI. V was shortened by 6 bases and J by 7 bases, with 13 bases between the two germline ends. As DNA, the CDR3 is TGTGCCAGCAGCGTAAACTCGGGAGAGCAGTACTTC. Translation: CASSVNSGEQYF.

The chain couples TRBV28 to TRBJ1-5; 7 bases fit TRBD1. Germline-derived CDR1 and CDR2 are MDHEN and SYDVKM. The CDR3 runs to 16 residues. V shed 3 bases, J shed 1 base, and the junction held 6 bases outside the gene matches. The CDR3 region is CASSFFGRGSNQPQHF. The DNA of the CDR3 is TGTGCCAGCAGTTTCTTCGGCAGGGGGAGCAATCAGCCCCAGCATTTT. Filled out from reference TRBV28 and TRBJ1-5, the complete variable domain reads DVKVTQSSRYLVKRTGEKVFLECVQDMDHENMFWYRQDPGLGLRLIYFSYDVKMKEKGDIPEGYSVSREKKERFSLILESASTNQTSMYLCASSFFGRGSNQPQHFGDGTRLSIL.

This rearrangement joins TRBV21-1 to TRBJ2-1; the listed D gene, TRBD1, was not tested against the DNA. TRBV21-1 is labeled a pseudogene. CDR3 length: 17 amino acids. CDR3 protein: CASSQKATLSYYNEQFF. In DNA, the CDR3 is TGTGCCAGCAGCCAGAAGGCGACATTATCTTATTACAATGAGCAGTTCTTC.

The CDR3 sequence is CASSVDITEAFF. Written as DNA, the CDR3 is TGTGCCAGCAGCGTAGATATCACTGAAGCTTTCTTT. The J gene is TRBJ1-1, the V gene TRBV2; the D is unclear. Germline CDR1 and CDR2: SNHLY and FYNNEI. V was cut by 6 bases and J by 4 bases, with 9 bases left in between. The CDR3 contains 12 residues.

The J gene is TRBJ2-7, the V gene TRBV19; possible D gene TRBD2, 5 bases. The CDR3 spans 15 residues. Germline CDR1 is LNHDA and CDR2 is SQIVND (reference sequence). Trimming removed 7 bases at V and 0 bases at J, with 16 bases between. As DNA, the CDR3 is TGTGCCAGTACCCCCTCACTAGAGACCTCCTACGAGCAGTACTTC. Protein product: CASTPSLETSYEQYF.

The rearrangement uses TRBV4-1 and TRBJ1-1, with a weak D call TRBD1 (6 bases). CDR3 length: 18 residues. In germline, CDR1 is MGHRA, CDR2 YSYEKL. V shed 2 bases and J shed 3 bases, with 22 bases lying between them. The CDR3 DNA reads TGCGCCAGCAGCCAACGACAAGAGGGGGGAGGGGGACACACTGAAGCTTTCTTT. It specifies CASSQRQEGGGGHTEAFF.